This T cell receptor (beta chain) derives from a study of control samples from healthy donors and cancer patients. V was pared by 3 bases and J by 0 bases, with 4 bases of the junction left unmatched. This CDR3 comprises 16 residues. Germline assignment: CDR1 MNHEY and CDR2 SMNVEV (reference sequence). Method: immunoSEQ multiplex PCR; TCRdb's copy keeps in-frame clones and lacks some. The sample lists 90,000 to 100,000 clones, roughly four fifths occurring once. The V gene is TRBV27, the J gene TRBJ2-7, with 11 bases matching TRBD1. The clonotype originates from a man aged 55 to 70 in good health. The specimen sequenced was blood. This CDR3 is CASSFRGTGGSYEQYF. CDR3 in DNA: TGTGCCAGCAGTTTCCGAGGGACAGGGGGCTCCTACGAGCAGTACTTC.